This T cell receptor beta chain appears in the sequencing data of a study of blood T cell repertoires in COVID-19. This clone was seen a single time. The table came from immunoSEQ multiplex PCR; TCRdb's copy has only in-frame clones and leaves some out. The sample records around 99,000 clones, about three quarters being singletons. The clonotype originates from a man between 65 and 85 years old with acute or convalescent COVID-19. Sequencing was done on a sample of peripheral blood.

In DNA, the CDR3 is TGTGCCAGCAGCTTTAGAGGGACAGGGGTATACGAGCAGTACTTC. This sequence encodes CASSFRGTGVYEQYF. The chain recombines TRBV7-9 with TRBJ2-7, with TRBD1 matching over 10 bases. The CDR3 has 15 residues. The V gene's germline CDR1 is SEHNR and CDR2 FQNEAQ (reference sequence). V lost 3 bases and J lost 4; bases outside the gene matches: 6.